The 5 T cell receptor beta chains in this list originate from one sample, sequenced in a study of T cell responses to AZD1222 COVID-19 vaccine (dated by TCRdb to about 2021). Preparation of the library involved the immunoSEQ multiplex PCR assay. TCRdb provides this immuneACCESS table in a form limited to in-frame rearrangements. Some clones are lacking; in checked studies, under half of them reflect an unresolved V gene, and why the rest are absent is not known. The sample records approximately 120,000 clones, nearly 90% of which are singletons. The leading ten clones occupy 4.5% to 6.5% of the sample. What the time point label conveys for this sample: about 28 days (+/-7) after the second vaccine dose. Sequencing used peripheral blood, obtained 28 days after the second AZD1222 dose. These receptors came from an adult who received the AZD1222 COVID-19 vaccine.

The V call is TRBV6-5, the J call TRBJ2-3; possible D gene TRBD2, 7 bases. The length of the CDR3 is 14 residues. V was clipped by 8 bases and J by 2 bases, with 14 bases between them. Germline CDR1 reads MNHEY; CDR2 reads SVGAGI. CDR3 loop: CASSAGANTDTQYF. Here the CDR3 DNA reads TGTGCCAGCTCGGCGGGGGCCAACACAGATACGCAGTATTTT.

Only one count was recorded for this clone. This chain links TRBV28 with TRBJ1-5; 7 bases are shared with TRBD1. Germline CDR1 and CDR2: MDHEN and SYDVKM. The CDR3 extends over 15 amino acids. V shed 6 bases, J shed 6 bases, and the junction held 11 bases outside the gene matches. In DNA, the CDR3 is TGTGCCAGCAGCTCGGGACAGAGGTTAAGTCAGCCCCAGCATTTT. Its translation is CASSSGQRLSQPQHF.

V is TRBV24-1 and J is TRBJ2-7, with 12 bases identical to TRBD2. The CDR3 has 14 residues. After removal of 4 bases from V and 7 bases from J, the junction contained 4 bases not matched to a gene. Germline loops: CDR1 KGHDR, CDR2 SFDVKD. The CDR3 spells CATSDRLAGDEQYF. The DNA for the CDR3 is TGTGCCACCAGTGACCGACTAGCGGGAGATGAGCAGTACTTC.

This sequence joins TRBV5-1 and TRBJ1-5; TRBD1 agrees at 7 bases. Germline trimming cut 1 base from V and 5 bases from J; bases unmatched to any gene: 0. The CDR3 totals 13 residues. From germline, CDR1 is SGHRS and CDR2 YFSETQ. CDR3: CASSLTGDQPQHF. The CDR3 region has the DNA TGCGCCAGCAGCTTGACAGGGGATCAGCCCCAGCATTTT. The complete variable domain, with remaining parts taken from reference TRBV5-1 and TRBJ1-5, reads KAGVTQTPRYLIKTRGQQVTLSCSPISGHRSVSWYQQTPGQGLQFLFEYFSETQRNKGNFPGRFSGRQFSNSRSEMNVSTLELGDSALYLCASSLTGDQPQHFGDGTRLSIL.

With respect to this clone: At one end the junction does not follow the germline gene, possibly because of a read error. The chain is built from TRBV29-1 and TRBJ2-7, with TRBD2 as a possible D gene (6 bases). Per germline, CDR1 SQVTM and CDR2 ANQGSEA. CDR3 length: 14 residues. The CDR3 nucleotides are TGCAGCGCTGAACGGTCCGGGGGCTCCTACGAGCAGTACTTC. As protein: CSAERSGGSYEQYF.